The clone carrying this T cell receptor beta chain was picked up one time. As yet, its antigen is unknown. This sample also contains other DNA sequences that code for the same CDR3. CD8 cells classed as naive were CD45RO-negative and positively selected for CCR7, excluding terminally differentiated effector memory CD45RA+ cells. The data stem from a study of shared clonotypes between healthy human individuals. General observations from the study: The study's rarefaction showed incomplete sorted-subset sequencing despite large depth.

The table came from immunoSEQ multiplex PCR; TCRdb's copy has only in-frame clones and leaves some out. The table lists around 2,000,000 clones, about 95% of them singletons. The CDR3 has 12 amino acids. V lost 4 bases and J 5 bases, leaving 8 bases between the germline ends. Germline loops: CDR1 SEHNR, CDR2 FQNEAQ (reference sequence). The gene calls are TRBV7-9 and TRBJ2-5; unclear D gene. The receptor was isolated from a young man in good health. Material: naive CD8+ T cells sorted from blood. CDR3 DNA: TGTGCCAGCAGCTCGTCCCTGGAGACCCAGTACTTC. It encodes CASSSSLETQYF.